Listed below are T cell receptor beta chains from one sample, sequenced in a study of shared clonotypes between healthy human individuals. Sequencing was performed with immunoSEQ multiplex PCR; in TCRdb, only in-frame clones are kept and a portion is missing. The table lists about 820,000 clones, around 93% of them singletons, with nearly 25% in the top ten. The sequenced material came from naive CD8+ T cells sorted from blood. These TCRs come from a young man in good health. CDR3s leave out the opening cysteine and the closing phenylalanine or tryptophan. A D gene is named only where the DNA matches it firmly.

-	TRBV6-5	TRBJ2-3	ASSYFQISSTDTQY
-	TRBV14	TRBJ2-1	ASSQTPTGREF
-	TRBV2	TRBJ2-2	ASSEVGQGGELF
-	TRBV7-2	TRBJ2-1	ASSPGPRGRAFEQF
-	TRBV7-9	TRBJ2-5	ASSLVIIGRETQY
TRBD1	TRBV5-1	TRBJ2-7	ASSPPPGTGGFVFYEQY
-	TRBV30	TRBJ2-6	AWSDGMGANVLT
-	TRBV11-3	TRBJ2-3	ASSGQHSDTQY
-	TRBV27	TRBJ2-1	ASSSSGTASYNEQF
TRBD2	TRBV29-1	TRBJ2-7	SVIWTSGSVGYEQY
-	TRBV7-9	TRBJ2-7	ASSFLRETPYEQY
TRBD1	TRBV29-1	TRBJ2-7	SVGYTGGGGSYEQY
-	TRBV19	TRBJ2-3	ASSYIGGDTQY
-	TRBV6-6	TRBJ1-5	ASSSSANQPQH
TRBD1	TRBV11-3	TRBJ2-1	ASSLSGQGAGNEQF
-	TRBV10-3	TRBJ1-1	AISEDGMNTEAF
-	TRBV21-1	TRBJ2-2	ASQQREGRCTGELF
TRBD1	TRBV19	TRBJ1-5	ASSTPYRGNNSNQPQH
TRBD1	TRBV5-1	TRBJ1-1	ASHPTGVLRRNTEAF
TRBD1	TRBV5-6	TRBJ1-2	ASSVGPQGADGYT
-	TRBV30	TRBJ2-6	AWSLGSGANVLT
TRBD2	TRBV9	TRBJ2-7	ASSVGLAEYEQY
-	TRBV7-6	TRBJ1-1	ASSPGTLATEAF
TRBD2	TRBV28	TRBJ2-4	ASSSHVAGGSRDIQY
-	TRBV27	TRBJ2-3	ASSLGGRSTDTQY
TRBD1	TRBV28	TRBJ2-1	ASRTGDSYNEQF
-	TRBV19	TRBJ2-2	ATRWGAYTATGELF
TRBD1	TRBV10-3	TRBJ2-7	AIRTGTGGFYEQY
TRBD1	TRBV4-3	TRBJ2-4	ASSQGGQGAVKNIQY
TRBD1	TRBV19	TRBJ2-1	ASSMTGNNEQF
-	TRBV9	TRBJ2-7	ASSVRTFDEQY
-	TRBV11-2	TRBJ2-1	ASSLGQSQF
-	TRBV11-2	TRBJ2-7	ASSLDPPGSSYEQY
TRBD2	TRBV27	TRBJ2-3	ASRRLAGGTSTDTQY
-	TRBV7-3	TRBJ1-2	ASSLVGSKQIGYT
-	TRBV28	TRBJ2-2	ASSFRSTGELF
-	TRBV6-5	TRBJ2-1	ASSYGGEQF
-	TRBV13	TRBJ2-5	ASSPGPGTVETQY
-	TRBV18	TRBJ1-1	ASSQHDPRAFLNTEAF
-	TRBV5-6	TRBJ1-5	ASSLKLSNQPQH
-	TRBV27	TRBJ1-1	ASSLGGRTEAF